Below, one T cell receptor beta chain is given with its context. Its cognate antigen is unknown. The V end was cut by 5 bases, the J end by 5 bases, with 11 bases between. The CDR3 sequence is 13 residues long. Germline-derived CDR1 and CDR2 are SGDLS and YYNGEE. This entry is derived from a study of T cells in localized non-small cell lung cancer. General study findings and limits: Because researchers sequenced only one region of the tumor, heterogeneity is still possible. Higher blood T cell density tracked longer overall survival. In uninvolved adjacent lung, T cell clonality reached its highest value, exceeding tumor. Within adjacent lung there appeared a median approximately 57 of the top 100 tumor clones.

Clones were sequenced by immunoSEQ multiplex PCR, and TCRdb holds only the in-frame ones, with some missing. The sample yields roughly 2,500 clones, roughly 32% seen once. This sequence originates from a man aged 35-69 years with stage II lung adenocarcinoma. The source was lung tumor tissue, collected before any cancer treatment. The gene calls are TRBV9 and TRBJ2-1, with D perhaps matching TRBD2 (5 bases). The CDR3 reads CASSEGLNNEQFF. The CDR3 DNA reads TGTGCCAGCAGTGAGGGCCTAAACAATGAGCAGTTCTTC.